A selection of T cell receptor beta chains follows, all from one sample in a study of blood T cells in healthy people across ages. MiXCR was run by TCRdb on the 5' RACE reads, yielding one entry per CDR3 protein. In the table there are about 810,000 distinct CDR3 sequences, around 36% of which are singletons. Sequencing was done on a sample of blood. The receptor set was obtained from a man aged 18 to 29 in good health. CDR3s include the opening cysteine and the closing phenylalanine or tryptophan. Fields, in order: J gene, V gene, CDR3 protein.

>TRBJ2-3|TRBV9
CASSVEGGRADTQYF
>TRBJ1-3|TRBV30
CAWSVGAGFGNTIYF
>TRBJ1-3|TRBV2
CASRGTPGNTIYF
>TRBJ1-6|TRBV6-5
CASSLQGAVGNSPPHF
>TRBJ1-1|TRBV4-2
CASSQITGGMNTEAFF
>TRBJ2-1|TRBV3-1
CASSPFSGFSSYNEQFF
>TRBJ1-6|TRBV12-3/TRBV12-4
CASSLEFRAGSPLHF
>TRBJ2-5|TRBV4-2
CASSPTDTLQETQYF
>TRBJ2-2|TRBV9
CASSVEYHTHFTGELFF
>TRBJ2-1|TRBV4-3
CASSQDGGQRLYNEQFF
>TRBJ2-7|TRBV20-1
CSAKGQGASYEQYF
>TRBJ2-3|TRBV29-1
CSVPREGPDTQYF
>TRBJ2-3|TRBV6-6
CASSYRGAKDTQYF
>TRBJ2-7|TRBV19
CASSSLGSWQYF
>TRBJ2-7|TRBV6-5
CASSYSGTGGLVFYEQYF
>TRBJ2-1|TRBV7-9
CASSSGPAAVNEQFF
>TRBJ2-5|TRBV2
CASSADSQETQYF
>TRBJ1-2|TRBV7-9
CASSSADREGGYTF
>TRBJ2-7|TRBV12-3/TRBV12-4
CASSRDKEGVDEQYF
>TRBJ1-4|TRBV5-6
CASSFYYRVNEKLFF
>NA|TRBV6-2/TRBV6-3
CASSYGFIEQYF
>TRBJ2-2|TRBV6-2/TRBV6-3
CASSYNSFKNTGELFF
>TRBJ1-6|TRBV20-1
CSARDPGRQGDSPLHF
>TRBJ2-7|TRBV29-1
CSVEAQGAGGNEQYF
>TRBJ2-7|TRBV20-1
CSATPGAVYEQYF
>TRBJ1-2|TRBV28
CASSSGHLYGYTF
>TRBJ1-1|TRBV20-1
CSARTGAPEAFF
>TRBJ2-3|TRBV6-5
CASSYASRGASTDTQYF